The rows below give T cell receptor beta chains drawn from one sample of a study of cytomegalovirus exposure and HLA in healthy donors. Here immunoSEQ multiplex PCR was the method, and the copy in TCRdb shows in-frame clones only, minus some. This sample contains under 100,000 clones. The sequenced material came from PBMCs. These receptor sequences come from a man aged 25 to 40 in good health and CMV-seronegative. The conserved cysteine and the conserved F or W are not part of the CDR3 here.

length: 13
V: TRBV6-1
CDR3: ASSEALDRVYEQY

length: 12
V: TRBV11-3
CDR3: ASSWDRVSYEQY

length: 11
V: TRBV27
CDR3: ASSFVGSDTQY

length: 12
V: TRBV11-2
CDR3: ASSVNQGGNTIY

length: 13
V: TRBV11-2
CDR3: ASSFSGEGTDTQY

length: 12
V: TRBV5-1
CDR3: ASSLTGDDSPLH

length: 13
V: TRBV7-9
CDR3: ASSPLAAGANVLT

length: 12
V: TRBV11-2
CDR3: ASSKREDRNEQF

length: 12
V: TRBV6-1
CDR3: ASSSQGMNEKLF

length: 16
V: TRBV4-1
CDR3: ASSPEGARVRRSYEQY

length: 11
V: TRBV19
CDR3: ASSMAVQETQY

length: 13
V: TRBV6-4
CDR3: ASSDGGGSTGELF

length: 16
V: TRBV19
CDR3: ASSRRWGLAGAPYEQY

length: 11
V: TRBV6-6
CDR3: ASSGQDPNIQY

length: 11
V: TRBV10-2
CDR3: ASSDTGGYGYT

length: 12
V: TRBV7-3
CDR3: ASSLTGAGETQY

length: 10
V: TRBV2
CDR3: ASSEDPYGYT

length: 11
V: TRBV28
CDR3: ASSFQLNQPQH

length: 15
V: TRBV29-1
CDR3: SGPLFGQGRLDYGYT

length: 14
V: TRBV2
CDR3: ASSDEYPESVHEQY

length: 15
V: TRBV5-1
CDR3: ASSSGTSGLFYNEQF

length: 11
V: TRBV30
CDR3: AWSERVPGEQY

length: 13
V: TRBV19
CDR3: ASSLGDRAHQPQH

length: 10
V: TRBV7-2
CDR3: ASSAGLRGYT

length: 13
V: TRBV28
CDR3: ASTAVREGYYEQY

length: 14
V: TRBV9
CDR3: ASSAMTGFSGDEQF

length: 13
V: TRBV18
CDR3: ASSPQREWAYEQY

length: 13
V: TRBV9
CDR3: ASSAGQTNTGELF

length: 15
V: TRBV5-1
CDR3: ASSPGTSGRGPDTQY

length: 11
V: TRBV28
CDR3: ALAVAGQETQY

length: 13
V: TRBV6-5
CDR3: ASSYQGVGGNTIY

length: 13
V: TRBV7-2
CDR3: ASSLGAGVAYEQY

length: 13
V: TRBV27
CDR3: ASRPGQGVKRRQF

length: 13
V: TRBV28
CDR3: ASSPLGGPHEKLF

length: 15
V: TRBV11-2
CDR3: ASSLIRGNLWPREQY

length: 10
V: TRBV29-1
CDR3: SGGQFYNEQF

length: 11
V: TRBV7-2
CDR3: ASSPGQTDTQY

length: 14
V: TRBV6-5
CDR3: ASSYSSGSPQETQY

length: 14
V: TRBV4-1
CDR3: ASRLSGGGRTDPQY

length: 13
V: TRBV4-2
CDR3: ASSQDRVRTDTQY

length: 12
V: TRBV15
CDR3: ATRRDSMNTEAF

length: 11
V: TRBV11-2
CDR3: ASSLTDRGDYT

length: 14
V: TRBV4-1
CDR3: ASSQVTGTGFEKLF

length: 13
V: TRBV6-4
CDR3: ASSESGGSNQPQH

length: 13
V: TRBV4-3
CDR3: ASSQEAGGYYGYT

length: 15
V: TRBV4-3
CDR3: ASSQGYLREPSNEQF

length: 13
V: TRBV5-1
CDR3: ASSLKLAGQNEQF

length: 10
V: TRBV28
CDR3: ASSSRSKPQH

length: 14
V: TRBV5-1
CDR3: ASSSMGLAGTDEQF

length: 13
V: TRBV7-3
CDR3: ASSLTSWGDTEAF

length: 11
V: TRBV18
CDR3: ASSPGTGGDYT

length: 13
V: TRBV7-9
CDR3: ASSLGQIIQETQY